This T cell receptor beta chain was retrieved from a study of T cell responses to AZD1222 COVID-19 vaccine. The repertoire was sequenced with immunoSEQ multiplex PCR; TCRdb's copy has only in-frame clones and lacks some. The table includes 200,000 to 300,000 clones, approximately 95% detected once. Per germline, CDR1 MGHRA and CDR2 YSYEKL. Between the trimmed V and J ends, which lost 9 bases and 7 bases, there was a span of 19 bases. The CDR3 extends over 13 amino acids. The chain links TRBV4-1 to TRBJ2-7; possible D gene TRBD2, 7 bases. The receptor's source is an adult in good health. Specimen: peripheral blood, collected on day 0 of AZD1222 vaccination. The CDR3 nucleotides are TGCGCCAGTAGGGGGGGAGGGTCGGAGGAGCAGTACTTC. It yields the protein CASRGGGSEEQYF.